The rows below give T cell receptor beta chains drawn from one sample of a study of blood T cell repertoires in COVID-19. The table came from immunoSEQ multiplex PCR; TCRdb's copy has only in-frame clones and leaves some out. The table lists 120,000 or so clones, about 87% of them singletons, with roughly 3.6% in the top ten. The sequenced sample was peripheral blood. These receptors all come from an older woman with acute or convalescent COVID-19. The CDR3 runs from the conserved cysteine through the conserved F or W. The order of the fields is J gene, D gene, V gene, clone size, CDR3 DNA, CDR3 protein. The D gene is left open where the match is weak. Rows give clone size only sometimes, using once, few, many, or a class for an expanded clone.

TRBJ1-1,-,TRBV2,-,TGTGCCAGCAGCTCGAACACTGAAGCTTTCTTT,CASSSNTEAFF
TRBJ2-1,TRBD2,TRBV14,-,TGTGCCAGCAGCCAGACCGGGACTAGCGGGAGTAACGCCTACAATGAGCAGTTCTTC,CASSQTGTSGSNAYNEQFF
TRBJ2-1,TRBD2,TRBV11-3,-,TGTGCCAGCAGCTTGTCTAGCGGGAGAGCATACAATGAGCAGTTCTTC,CASSLSSGRAYNEQFF
TRBJ1-6,-,TRBV6-1,-,TGTGCCAGCAGTAAAGAGGGGGGGCGCGGAGGATCACCCCTCCACTTT,CASSKEGGRGGSPLHF
TRBJ2-1,TRBD2,TRBV3-1/TRBV3-2,-,TGTGCCAGCAGTTCCGGACTAGCGGGACCGACCTACAATGAGCAGTTCTTC,CASSSGLAGPTYNEQFF
TRBJ1-1,TRBD1,TRBV5-8,-,TGTGCCAGCAGCTTGGGAAGGGGGCGCGACACTGAAGCTTTCTTT,CASSLGRGRDTEAFF
TRBJ2-6,TRBD1,TRBV18,-,TGTGCCAGCTCCCCCACCGGGACAGGGAGCTCTGGGGCCAACGTCCTGACTTTC,CASSPTGTGSSGANVLTF
TRBJ2-5,TRBD2,TRBV7-8,-,TGTGCCAGCAGCAAAAGACGGACTAGCGGGAGTAGAGAGACCCAGTACTTC,CASSKRRTSGSRETQYF
TRBJ2-5,-,TRBV18,-,TGTGCCAGCTCCCCGATTGCCGGCAGCCACGGACACTCCCAAGAGACCCAGTACTTC,CASSPIAGSHGHSQETQYF
TRBJ1-1,-,TRBV5-1,-,TGCGCCAGCAGCTTGGTTGCGGAGAACACTGAAGCTTTCTTT,CASSLVAENTEAFF
TRBJ1-6,-,TRBV2,-,TGTGCCAGCAGAGCGGACCGGGATAATTCACCCCTCCACTTT,CASRADRDNSPLHF
TRBJ2-5,-,TRBV5-1,-,TGCGCCAGCAGCTTGGCCGGAGGCAGGGAGACCCAGTACTTC,CASSLAGGRETQYF
TRBJ2-2,-,TRBV9,-,TGTGCCAGCAGCGTAGGGCAGTCCACCGGGGAGCTGTTTTTT,CASSVGQSTGELFF
TRBJ2-7,TRBD2,TRBV5-1,-,TGCGCCAGCAGCCCCGGGACTACCTACGAGCAGTACTTC,CASSPGTTYEQYF
TRBJ1-1,TRBD1,TRBV6-4,-,TGTGCCAGCAAGAGGGACAGGGGTTCAGACACTGAAGCTTTCTTT,CASKRDRGSDTEAFF
TRBJ1-4,-,TRBV29-1,-,TGCAGCGTCGGAACAGGGAAGGGGGAAAAACTGTTTTTT,CSVGTGKGEKLFF
TRBJ2-4,TRBD2,TRBV10-1,once,TGCGCCAGCAGGGGGACTAGGGGCGCCAAAAACATTCAGTACTTC,CASRGTRGAKNIQYF
TRBJ1-2,TRBD1,TRBV5-1,-,TGCGCCAGCAGCTCCCGGGACAGGGGTATAGGGAGCTATGGCTACACCTTC,CASSSRDRGIGSYGYTF
TRBJ1-3,-,TRBV11-2,-,TGTGCCAGCAGCTTAAGGGGAGGGGTGGCTGGAAACACCATATATTTT,CASSLRGGVAGNTIYF
TRBJ2-5,-,TRBV5-1,once,TGCGCCAGCAGCTTAGAAGGTCGGGGGTGGGAGACCCAGTACTTC,CASSLEGRGWETQYF
TRBJ2-1,TRBD1,TRBV11-2,-,TGTGCCAGCACCCGGACAGGGGACTACAATGAGCAGTTCTTC,CASTRTGDYNEQFF
TRBJ2-5,TRBD1,TRBV18,-,TGTGCCAGCTCACCGGACAGGGGGGGACAAGAGACCCAGTACTTC,CASSPDRGGQETQYF
TRBJ1-2,-,TRBV6-6,-,TGTGCCAGCAGTTACAGGCAGGGCGGGGATGGCTACACCTTC,CASSYRQGGDGYTF
TRBJ1-2,-,TRBV5-3,-,TGTGCCAGAAGCTTTAGCATGGGACATCTTGACTATGGCTACACCTTC,CARSFSMGHLDYGYTF
TRBJ1-3,-,TRBV5-4,-,TGTGCCAGCAGCTTGGGGGGAGCTAGTGGAAACACCATATATTTT,CASSLGGASGNTIYF
TRBJ1-5,-,TRBV18,-,TGTGCCAGCTCACCGGTGGGGCTAAATCAGCCCCAGCATTTT,CASSPVGLNQPQHF
TRBJ2-5,TRBD2,TRBV5-1,once,TGCGCCAGCAGAAGGGAGGGGAACATCCAAGAGACCCAGTACTTC,CASRREGNIQETQYF
TRBJ2-2,-,TRBV5-1,-,TGCGCCAGCAGCTTAGAGGACACCGGGGAGCTGTTTTTT,CASSLEDTGELFF
TRBJ1-2,TRBD1,TRBV9,-,TGTGCCAGCAGCGCCGGACAGGAGGGAGACTATGGCTACACCTTC,CASSAGQEGDYGYTF
TRBJ1-1,-,TRBV2,-,TGTGCCAGCAGTGGACTCTTCCCTGAAGCTTTCTTT,CASSGLFPEAFF
TRBJ1-1,-,TRBV6-5,once,TGTGCCAGCAGTTACTCGAGCCTCTGGGAGGAAGCTTTCTTT,CASSYSSLWEEAFF
TRBJ2-2,TRBD2,TRBV7-2,-,TGTGCCAGCAGCTTACGCGGGAGTTTCGGCGGGGAGCTGTTTTTT,CASSLRGSFGGELFF
TRBJ1-2,-,TRBV5-1,-,TGCGCCAGCAGCTTGTCAGCGGGTGGTAGTGGCTACACCTTC,CASSLSAGGSGYTF
TRBJ1-3,TRBD1,TRBV5-6,-,TGTGCCAGCAGCTCATTCGGGACAGCTGGAAACACCATATATTTT,CASSSFGTAGNTIYF
TRBJ2-1,-,TRBV7-8,-,TGTGCCAGCTCTAGGGGCTCCTACAATGAGCAGTTCTTC,CASSRGSYNEQFF